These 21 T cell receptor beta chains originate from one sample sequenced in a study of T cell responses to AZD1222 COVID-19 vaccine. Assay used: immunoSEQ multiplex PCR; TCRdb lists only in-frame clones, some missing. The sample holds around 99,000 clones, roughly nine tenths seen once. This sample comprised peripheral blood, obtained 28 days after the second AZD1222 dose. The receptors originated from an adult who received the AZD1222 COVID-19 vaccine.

The CDR3 DNA sequence: TGTGCCAGCAGTTACGGACAGGTGGAGTCGACCCAGTACTTC. Translated, it gives CASSYGQVESTQYF. The chain employs TRBV27 and TRBJ2-5; TRBD1 agrees at 7 bases. The V segment lost 4 bases and the J segment 7 bases; nucleotides outside the gene matches: 9. Germline V lookup: CDR1 MNHEY, CDR2 SMNVEV (reference sequence). CDR3 length equals 14 residues.

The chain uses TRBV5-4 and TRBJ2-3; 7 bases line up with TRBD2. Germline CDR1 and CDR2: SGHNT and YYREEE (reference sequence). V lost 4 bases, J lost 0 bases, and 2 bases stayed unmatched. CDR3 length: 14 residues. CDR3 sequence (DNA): TGTGCCAGCAGCCGGGGGGATAGCACAGATACGCAGTATTTT. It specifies CASSRGDSTDTQYF.

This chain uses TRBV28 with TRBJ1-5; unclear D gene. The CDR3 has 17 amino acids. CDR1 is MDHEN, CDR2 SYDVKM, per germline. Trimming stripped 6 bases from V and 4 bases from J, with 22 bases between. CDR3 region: CASRLEFGQNLNQPQHF. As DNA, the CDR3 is TGTGCCAGCAGGTTAGAGTTTGGGCAGAACCTTAATCAGCCCCAGCATTTT.

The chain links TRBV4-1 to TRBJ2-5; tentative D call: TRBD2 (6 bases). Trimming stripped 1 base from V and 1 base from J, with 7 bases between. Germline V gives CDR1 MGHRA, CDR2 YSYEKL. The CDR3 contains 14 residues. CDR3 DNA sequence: TGCGCCAGCAGCCAAGGTAGCGGCCAAGAGACCCAGTACTTC. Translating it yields CASSQGSGQETQYF.

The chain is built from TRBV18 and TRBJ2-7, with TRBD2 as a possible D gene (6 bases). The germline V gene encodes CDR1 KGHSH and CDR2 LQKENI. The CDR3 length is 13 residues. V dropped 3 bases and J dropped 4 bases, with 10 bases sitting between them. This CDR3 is CASSPEREYEQYF. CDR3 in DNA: TGTGCCAGCTCACCCGAACGGGAGTACGAGCAGTACTTC.

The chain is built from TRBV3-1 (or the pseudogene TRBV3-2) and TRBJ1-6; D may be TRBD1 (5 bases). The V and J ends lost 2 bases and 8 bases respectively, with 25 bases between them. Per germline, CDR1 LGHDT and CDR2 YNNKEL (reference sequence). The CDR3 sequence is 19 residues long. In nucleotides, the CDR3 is TGTGCCAGCAGCCAACCCCATATGGGGGGGAGACGAATTTATTCACCCCTCCACTTT. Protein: CASSQPHMGGRRIYSPLHF.

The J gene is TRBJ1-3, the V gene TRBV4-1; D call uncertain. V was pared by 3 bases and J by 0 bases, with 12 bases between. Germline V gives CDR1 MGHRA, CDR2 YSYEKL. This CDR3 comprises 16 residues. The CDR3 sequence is CASSQQDSYSGNTIYF. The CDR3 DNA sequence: TGCGCCAGCAGCCAGCAGGACTCCTACTCTGGAAACACCATATATTTT.

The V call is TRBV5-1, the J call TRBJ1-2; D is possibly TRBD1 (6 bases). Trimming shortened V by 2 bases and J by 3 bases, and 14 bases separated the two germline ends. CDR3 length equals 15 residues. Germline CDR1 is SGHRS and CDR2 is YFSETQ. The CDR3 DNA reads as TGCGCCAGCAGCTTAGCAGGGGCATTGGACTATGGCTACACCTTC. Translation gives CASSLAGALDYGYTF.

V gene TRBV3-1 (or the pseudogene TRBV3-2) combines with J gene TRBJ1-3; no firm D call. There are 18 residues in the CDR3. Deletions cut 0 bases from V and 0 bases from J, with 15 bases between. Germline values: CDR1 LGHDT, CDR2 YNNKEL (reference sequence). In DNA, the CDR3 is TGTGCCAGCAGCCAAGATAGTTGGCAGCACGACTCTGGAAACACCATATATTTT. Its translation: CASSQDSWQHDSGNTIYF.

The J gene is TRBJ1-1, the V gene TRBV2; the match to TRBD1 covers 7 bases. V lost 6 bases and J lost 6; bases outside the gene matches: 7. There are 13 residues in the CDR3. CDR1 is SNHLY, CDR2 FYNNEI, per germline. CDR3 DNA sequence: TGTGCCAGCAGGACAGGGTTGGCCTCTGAAGCTTTCTTT. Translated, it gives CASRTGLASEAFF.

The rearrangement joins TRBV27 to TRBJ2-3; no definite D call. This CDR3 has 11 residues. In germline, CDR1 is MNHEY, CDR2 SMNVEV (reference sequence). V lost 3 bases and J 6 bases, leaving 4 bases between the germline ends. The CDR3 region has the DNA TGTGCCAGCAGTTTTAGGGATACGCAGTATTTT. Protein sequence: CASSFRDTQYF.

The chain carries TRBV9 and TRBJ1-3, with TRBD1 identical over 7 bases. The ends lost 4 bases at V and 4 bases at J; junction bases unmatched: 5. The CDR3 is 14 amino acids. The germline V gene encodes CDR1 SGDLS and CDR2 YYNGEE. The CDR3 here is CASSRQGDGNTIYF. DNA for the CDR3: TGTGCCAGCAGCAGACAGGGAGACGGAAACACCATATATTTT.

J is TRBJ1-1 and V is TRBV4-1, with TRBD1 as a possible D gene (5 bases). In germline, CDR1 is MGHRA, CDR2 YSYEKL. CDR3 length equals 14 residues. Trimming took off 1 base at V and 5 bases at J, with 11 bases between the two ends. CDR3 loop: CASSQGRGGTEAFF. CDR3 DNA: TGCGCCAGCAGCCAAGGGAGGGGAGGGACTGAAGCTTTCTTT.

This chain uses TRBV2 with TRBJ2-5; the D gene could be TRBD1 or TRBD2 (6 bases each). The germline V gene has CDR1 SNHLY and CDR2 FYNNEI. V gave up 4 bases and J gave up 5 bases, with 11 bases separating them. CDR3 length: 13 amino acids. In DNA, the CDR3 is TGTGCCAGCAGTGTGCGAGGGGGGGAGACCCAGTACTTC. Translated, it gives CASSVRGGETQYF.

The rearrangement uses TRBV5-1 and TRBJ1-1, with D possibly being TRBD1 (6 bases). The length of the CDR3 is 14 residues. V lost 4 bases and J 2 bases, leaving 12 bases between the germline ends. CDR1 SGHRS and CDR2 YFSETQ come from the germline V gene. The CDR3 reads CASSTKDRNTEAFF. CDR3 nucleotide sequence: TGCGCCAGCAGCACTAAGGACAGAAACACTGAAGCTTTCTTT. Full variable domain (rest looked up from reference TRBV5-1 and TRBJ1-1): KAGVTQTPRYLIKTRGQQVTLSCSPISGHRSVSWYQQTPGQGLQFLFEYFSETQRNKGNFPGRFSGRQFSNSRSEMNVSTLELGDSALYLCASSTKDRNTEAFFGQGTRLTVV.

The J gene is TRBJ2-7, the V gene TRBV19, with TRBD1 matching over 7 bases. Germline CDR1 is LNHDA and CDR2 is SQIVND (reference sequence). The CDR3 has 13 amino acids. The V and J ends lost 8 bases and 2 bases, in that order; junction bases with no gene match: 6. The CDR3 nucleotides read TGTGCCAGTGGTCAGACAGGGACCTACGAGCAGTACTTC. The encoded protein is CASGQTGTYEQYF.

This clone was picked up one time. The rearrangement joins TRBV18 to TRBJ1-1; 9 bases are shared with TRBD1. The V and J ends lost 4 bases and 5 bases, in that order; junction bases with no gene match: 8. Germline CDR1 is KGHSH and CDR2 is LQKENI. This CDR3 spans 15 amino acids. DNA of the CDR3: TGTGCCAGCTCACTGGGACAGGGCTCTCGAACTGAAGCTTTCTTT. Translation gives CASSLGQGSRTEAFF.

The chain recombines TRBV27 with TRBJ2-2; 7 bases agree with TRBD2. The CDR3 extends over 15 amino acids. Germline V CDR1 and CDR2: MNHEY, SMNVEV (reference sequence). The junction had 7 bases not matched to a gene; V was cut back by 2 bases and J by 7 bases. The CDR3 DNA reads TGTGCCAGCAGTTTAGGGACTACCTATGTCGGGGAGCTGTTTTTT. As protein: CASSLGTTYVGELFF.

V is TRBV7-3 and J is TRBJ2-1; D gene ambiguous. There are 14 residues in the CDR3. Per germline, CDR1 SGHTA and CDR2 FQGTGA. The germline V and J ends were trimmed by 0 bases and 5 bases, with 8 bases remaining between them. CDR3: CASSLTPENNEQFF. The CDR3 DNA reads TGTGCCAGCAGCTTAACGCCAGAGAACAATGAGCAGTTCTTC.

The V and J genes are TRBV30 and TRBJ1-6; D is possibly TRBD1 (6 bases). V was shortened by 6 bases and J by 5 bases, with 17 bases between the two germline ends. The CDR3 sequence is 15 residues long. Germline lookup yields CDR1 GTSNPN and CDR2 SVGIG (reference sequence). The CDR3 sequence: CACNEPGQNNSPLHF. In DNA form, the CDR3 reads TGTGCCTGCAACGAACCGGGACAAAATAATTCACCCCTCCACTTT. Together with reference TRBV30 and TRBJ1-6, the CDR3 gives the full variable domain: SQTIHQWPATLVQPVGSPLSLECTVEGTSNPNLYWYRQAAGRGLQLLFYSVGIGQISSEVPQNLSASRPQDRQFILSSKKLLLSDSGFYLCACNEPGQNNSPLHFGNGTRLTVT.

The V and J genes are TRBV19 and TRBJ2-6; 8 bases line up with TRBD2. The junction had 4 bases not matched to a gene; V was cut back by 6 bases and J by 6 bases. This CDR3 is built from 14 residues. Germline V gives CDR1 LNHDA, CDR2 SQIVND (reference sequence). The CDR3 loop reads CASSTLAEANVLTF. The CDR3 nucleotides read TGTGCCAGTAGCACACTAGCGGAGGCCAACGTCCTGACTTTC.